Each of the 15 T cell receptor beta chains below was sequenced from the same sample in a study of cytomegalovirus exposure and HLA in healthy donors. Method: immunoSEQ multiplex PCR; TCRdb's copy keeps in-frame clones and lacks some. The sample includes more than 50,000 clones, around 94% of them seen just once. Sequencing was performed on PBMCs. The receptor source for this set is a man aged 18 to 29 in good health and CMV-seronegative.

In DNA form, the CDR3 reads TGTGCCAGCAGTTTCCTCGGACAGGTTAGCTCCTACGAGCAGTACTTC. Its translation is CASSFLGQVSSYEQYF. The chain recombines TRBV27 with TRBJ2-7; 7 nucleotides agree with TRBD1. Germline-derived CDR1 and CDR2 are MNHEY and SMNVEV (reference sequence). The CDR3 is 16 residues long. V shed 3 bases and J 0 bases; nucleotides not matched to a gene: 8.

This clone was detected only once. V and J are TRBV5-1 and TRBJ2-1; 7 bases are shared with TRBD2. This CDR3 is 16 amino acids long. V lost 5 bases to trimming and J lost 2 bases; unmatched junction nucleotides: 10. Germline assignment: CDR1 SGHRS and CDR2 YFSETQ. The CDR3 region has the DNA TGCGCCAGCAGTGATGGAGGGGCGGGGGCCTACAATGAGCAGTTCTTC. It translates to CASSDGGAGAYNEQFF.

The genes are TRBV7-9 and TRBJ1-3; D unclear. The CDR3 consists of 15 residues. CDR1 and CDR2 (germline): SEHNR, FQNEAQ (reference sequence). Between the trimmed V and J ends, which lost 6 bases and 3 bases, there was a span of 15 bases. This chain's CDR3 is CASSRVIQIGNTIYF. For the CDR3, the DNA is TGTGCCAGCAGTCGGGTTATCCAGATTGGAAACACCATATATTTT.

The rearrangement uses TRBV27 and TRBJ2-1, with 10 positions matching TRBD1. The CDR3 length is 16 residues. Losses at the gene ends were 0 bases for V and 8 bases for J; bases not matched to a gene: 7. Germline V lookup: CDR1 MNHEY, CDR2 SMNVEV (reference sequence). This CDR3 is CASSLSVGTGVDEQFF. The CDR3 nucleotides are TGTGCCAGCAGTTTATCGGTTGGGACAGGGGTTGATGAGCAGTTCTTC.

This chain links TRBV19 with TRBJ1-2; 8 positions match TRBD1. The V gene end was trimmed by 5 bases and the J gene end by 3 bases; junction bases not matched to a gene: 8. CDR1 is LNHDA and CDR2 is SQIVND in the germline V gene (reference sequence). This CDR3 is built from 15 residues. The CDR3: CASSSDRGEHYGYTF. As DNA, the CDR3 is TGTGCCAGTAGTTCTGACAGGGGCGAACACTATGGCTACACCTTC.

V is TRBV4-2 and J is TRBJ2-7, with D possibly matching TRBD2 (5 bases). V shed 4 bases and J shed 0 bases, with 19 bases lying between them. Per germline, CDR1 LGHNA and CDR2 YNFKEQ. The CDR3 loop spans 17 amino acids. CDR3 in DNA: TGTGCCAGCAGCCCCTCTAGGGAAGAGCGGAGCTCCTACGAGCAGTACTTC. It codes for CASSPSREERSSYEQYF.

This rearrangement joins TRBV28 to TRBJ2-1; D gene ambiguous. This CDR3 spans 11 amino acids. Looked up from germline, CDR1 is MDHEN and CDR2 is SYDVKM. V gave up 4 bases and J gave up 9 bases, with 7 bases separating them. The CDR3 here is CASSSGIEQFF. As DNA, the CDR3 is TGTGCCAGCAGTTCAGGAATTGAGCAGTTCTTC.

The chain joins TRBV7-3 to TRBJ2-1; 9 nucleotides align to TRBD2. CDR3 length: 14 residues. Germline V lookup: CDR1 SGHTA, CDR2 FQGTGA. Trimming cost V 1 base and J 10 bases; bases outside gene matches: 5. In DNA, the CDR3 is TGTGCCAGCAGCTTAAATAGCGGGGGCTCGGAGCAGTTCTTC. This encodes CASSLNSGGSEQFF.

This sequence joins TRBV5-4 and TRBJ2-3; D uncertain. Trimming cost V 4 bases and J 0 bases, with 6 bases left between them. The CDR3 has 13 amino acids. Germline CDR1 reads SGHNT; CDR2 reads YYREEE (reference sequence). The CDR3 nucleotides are TGTGCCAGCAGCGAACACAGCACAGATACGCAGTATTTT. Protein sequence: CASSEHSTDTQYF.

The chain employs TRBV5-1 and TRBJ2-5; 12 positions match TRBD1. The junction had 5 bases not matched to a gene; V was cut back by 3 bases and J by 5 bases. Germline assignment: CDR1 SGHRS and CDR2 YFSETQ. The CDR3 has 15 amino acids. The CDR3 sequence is CASSSGTGGAETQYF. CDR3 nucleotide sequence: TGCGCCAGCAGCTCCGGGACAGGGGGCGCGGAGACCCAGTACTTC.

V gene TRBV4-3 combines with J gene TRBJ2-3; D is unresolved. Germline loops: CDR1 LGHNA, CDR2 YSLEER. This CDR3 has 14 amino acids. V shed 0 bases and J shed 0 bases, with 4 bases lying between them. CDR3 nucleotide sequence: TGCGCCAGCAGCCAAGAACAGAGCACAGATACGCAGTATTTT. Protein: CASSQEQSTDTQYF.

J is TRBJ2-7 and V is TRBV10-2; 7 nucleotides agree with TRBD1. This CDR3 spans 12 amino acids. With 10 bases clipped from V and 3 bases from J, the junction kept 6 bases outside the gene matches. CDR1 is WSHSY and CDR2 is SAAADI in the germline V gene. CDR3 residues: CATTGDSYEQYF. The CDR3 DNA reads TGCGCCACCACCGGGGACAGCTACGAGCAGTACTTC.

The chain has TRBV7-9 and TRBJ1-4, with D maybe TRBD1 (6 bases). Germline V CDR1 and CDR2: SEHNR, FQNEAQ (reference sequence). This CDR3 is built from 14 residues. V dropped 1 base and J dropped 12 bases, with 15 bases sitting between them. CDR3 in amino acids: CASSLVGGPRELFF. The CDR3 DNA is TGTGCCAGCAGCTTAGTAGGGGGTCCCAGGGAACTGTTTTTT. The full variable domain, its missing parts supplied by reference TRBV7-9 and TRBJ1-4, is DTGVSQNPRHKITKRGQNVTFRCDPISEHNRLYWYRQTLGQGPEFLTYFQNEAQLEKSRLLSDRFSAERPKGSFSTLEIQRTEQGDSAMYLCASSLVGGPRELFFGSGTQLSVL.

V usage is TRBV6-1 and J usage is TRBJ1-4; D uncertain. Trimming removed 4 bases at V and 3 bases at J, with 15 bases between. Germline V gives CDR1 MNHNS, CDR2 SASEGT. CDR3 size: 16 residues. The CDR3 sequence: CASSVPTGISNEKLFF. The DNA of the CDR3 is TGTGCCAGCAGTGTCCCAACCGGGATCTCTAATGAAAAACTGTTTTTT.

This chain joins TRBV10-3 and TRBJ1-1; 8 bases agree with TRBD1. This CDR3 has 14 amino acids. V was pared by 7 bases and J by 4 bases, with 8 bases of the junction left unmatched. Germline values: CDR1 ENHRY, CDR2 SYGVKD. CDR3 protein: CAITPTGAGTEAFF. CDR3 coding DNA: TGTGCCATCACCCCGACAGGGGCGGGCACTGAAGCTTTCTTT.